The 2 T cell receptor beta chains below come from one sample, sequenced in a study of identical twins. TCRdb reanalysed the 5' RACE reads using MiXCR and keeps one entry per CDR3 protein. This table has hundreds of thousands of distinct CDR3 sequences, roughly an eighth appearing once. This sample was shared with a second study, whose subject was yellow fever vaccine responses in identical twins.

The specimen sequenced was PBMCs. These TCRs come from a woman younger than 35 in good health.

This clonotype was counted a few times. The chain employs TRBV11-2 and TRBJ2-1; TRBD1 matches 7 bases. The CDR3 is made up of 14 amino acids. V was clipped by 6 bases and J by 8 bases; unmatched bases: 10. Germline loops: CDR1 SGHAT, CDR2 FQNNGV. The CDR3 nucleotides read TGTGCCAGCAGGTCGGGACAGTTTGTCTATGAGCAGTTCTTC. Amino acid sequence: CASRSGQFVYEQFF. The variable domain in full, with the rest retrieved from reference TRBV11-2 and TRBJ2-1, is EAGVAQSPRYKIIEKRQSVAFWCNPISGHATLYWYQQILGQGPKLLIQFQNNGVVDDSQLPKDRFSAERLKGVDSTLKIQPAKLEDSAVYLCASRSGQFVYEQFFGPGTRLTVL.

This clonotype showed up many times. The chain joins TRBV5-5 to TRBJ2-1; 8 nucleotides match TRBD2. This CDR3 has 13 residues. Germline CDR1 and CDR2: SGHKS and YYEKEE (reference sequence). Germline trimming cut 5 bases from V and 5 bases from J; bases unmatched to any gene: 3. The CDR3 here is CASRAGGHNEQFF. The CDR3 DNA sequence: TGTGCCAGCAGGGCGGGGGGTCACAATGAGCAGTTCTTC.